The T cell receptor beta chain described here comes from a study of blood T cell repertoires in COVID-19 (dated by TCRdb to the early 2020s). A note on the overall study: Samples covering the acute and convalescent phases of COVID-19 were provided by collaborators in the United States, Italy and Spain. The prospective study material was composed of cDNA or gDNA derived from T cells, B-cell-depleted T cells, or PBMCs. Deeply sampled blood TCRbeta repertoires from subjects exposed to, actively infected with, or recovered from COVID-19 were included in the dataset. The repertoires were released in a freely available public database intended as a resource for research on the immune response to SARS-CoV-2. The samples were drawn from the first 160 participants of the ongoing ImmuneRACE study and from some 1,300 subjects provided by 6 global collaborators. The sample metadata nearly always contained a de-identified subject ID, COVID-19 status, age in years and sex. Where available, HLA class I and class II types were obtained from metadata supplied by the sample provider rather than from assay-based typing.

V gives up 6 bases and J gives up 0 bases, and the segment between their germline ends measures 12 bases. The CDR3 covers 14 residues, taking in both the cysteine and the phenylalanine. Only the CDR3 DNA is retained, 42 bases long and in frame from the first base. CDR1 and CDR2 were assigned from the germline V gene as SGHTA and FQGNSA. In the prospective study, participants were roughly 18 to 95 years old, resided in about two dozen geographic areas of the United States, and were enrolled through a virtual design. Cohort assignment in the prospective study relied on participant-reported clinical history from a screening survey and a study questionnaire. In the prospective study, whole blood, serum and a nasopharyngeal or oropharyngeal swab were collected from each participant by mobile phlebotomists. Over an approximately 2-month period, participants in the prospective study had the option of providing additional blood draws and questionnaires. Before DNA extraction, blood samples from the prospective study were shipped at room temperature or frozen.

As to this clone: What antigen it recognizes has not been identified. No much larger clonotype is one base removed from it; base qualities were not supplied.

TCRbeta CDR3 regions were amplified from genomic DNA by means of the immunoSEQ Assay, a bias-controlled multiplex PCR. The paper's processing steps were these. The number of nucleated cells in each sample was estimated from the amplification of reference gene primers within the assay. Sequence reads were collapsed and filtered to measure the absolute abundance of every unique TCRbeta CDR3 rearrangement. For each sample, productive Simpson clonality was calculated as the square root of Simpson's diversity index over productive rearrangements. Entries here come from immuneACCESS through TCRdb and include only in-frame sequences with V and J called. Some clones fail to appear in such tables; in the studies checked, an unresolved V gene covers under half of the shortfall, and the cause of the remainder is unknown. The V and J calls and clone size come from that table; D and trimming were worked out from the DNA. The sample contains 130,000 to 150,000 clones, 70% to 90% of them found a single time. Of the sample, 1.2% is held by the ten largest clones.

The investigation overall reported the following: How much clinical and demographic metadata was included differed by source and by participant, and the metadata was provided uncurated.

The sample consisted of PBMCs or T cells enriched from blood (not recorded which). The V gene is TRBV7-2 and the J gene is TRBJ2-7, with a tentative D gene TRBD1 over 6 matching bases. This TCR was sampled from a woman aged 25-40 years with acute COVID-19. CDR3 sequence: CASRQQGNSYEQYF. The base sequence is TGTGCCAGCAGACAACAGGGAAACTCCTACGAGCAGTACTTC.